This T cell receptor (beta chain) was found in a study of OX40 agonist ivuxolimab in advanced cancers. Whole-study context: A diagnosis of hepatocellular carcinoma, melanoma, renal cell or head and neck cancer was present in dose-escalation patients. Prior therapy, whether anti-PD-1, anti-PD-L1 or anti-CTLA-4, was allowed, and roughly 44% had some. Two cutaneous melanoma patients and one hepatocellular carcinoma patient, three in all, had partial responses. Study-level findings and limits: Clonal expansion in partial responders at 0.1-3.0 mg/kg ranked among the lowest.

Note on this clone: Its antigen is as yet unknown.

The CDR3 covers 14 residues. Per germline, CDR1 MNHNY and CDR2 SVGAGI (reference sequence). V shed 8 bases, J shed 6 bases, and the junction held 10 bases outside the gene matches. Profiled with immunoSEQ multiplex PCR; TCRdb holds only in-frame clones, not every one. The table shows about 64,000 clones, with 87% occurring only once. This clonotype was sampled from an adult with an advanced solid tumor such as melanoma, head and neck, liver or kidney cancer. The chain employs TRBV6-6 and TRBJ1-5; 7 positions match TRBD1. Material: CD4+ or CD8+ T cells sorted from blood, obtained in a trial of the OX40 agonist ivuxolimab. This CDR3 reads CASASAGGTQPQHF. DNA of the CDR3: TGTGCCAGCGCATCGGCAGGGGGAACTCAGCCCCAGCATTTT.